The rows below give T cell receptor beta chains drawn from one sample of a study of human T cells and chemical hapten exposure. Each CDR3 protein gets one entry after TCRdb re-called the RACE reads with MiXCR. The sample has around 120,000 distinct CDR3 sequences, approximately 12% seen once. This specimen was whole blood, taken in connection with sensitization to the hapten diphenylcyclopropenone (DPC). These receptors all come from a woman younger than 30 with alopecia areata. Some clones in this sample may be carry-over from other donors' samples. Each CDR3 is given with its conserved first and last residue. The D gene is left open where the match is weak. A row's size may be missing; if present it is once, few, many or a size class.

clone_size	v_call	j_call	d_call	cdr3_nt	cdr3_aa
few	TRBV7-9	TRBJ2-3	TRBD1	TGTGCCAGCAGCGCCGTCAGGGGGACAGCCACAGATACGCAGTATTTT	CASSAVRGTATDTQYF
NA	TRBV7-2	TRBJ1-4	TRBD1	TGTGCCAGCAGCTTAGGGGCAGGGGGTGAAAAACTGTTTTTT	CASSLGAGGEKLFF
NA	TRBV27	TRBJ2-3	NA	TGTGCCAGCAGTTTTGGGGCCCAGGTTGTGACAGATACGCAGTATTTT	CASSFGAQVVTDTQYF
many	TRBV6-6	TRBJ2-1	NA	TGTGCCAGCAGTTATTTCCGTGGGGGCAATGAGCAGTTCTTC	CASSYFRGGNEQFF
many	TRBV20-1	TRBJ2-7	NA	TGCAGTGCCAGGGGTGGATCGGACTACGAGCAGTACTTC	CSARGGSDYEQYF
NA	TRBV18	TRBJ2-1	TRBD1	TGTGCCAGCTCACCGGGACAGGGGAATGAGCAGTTCTTC	CASSPGQGNEQFF
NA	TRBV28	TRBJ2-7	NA	TGTGCCAGCGAGAACTCCTACGAGCAGTACTTC	CASENSYEQYF
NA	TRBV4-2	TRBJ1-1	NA	TGTGCCAGCAGCCAAGACGGAAACACTGAAGCTTTCTTT	CASSQDGNTEAFF
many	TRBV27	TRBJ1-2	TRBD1	TGTGCCAGCAGTGCTATGACAGGGAGCGGCTACACCTTC	CASSAMTGSGYTF
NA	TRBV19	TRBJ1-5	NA	TGTGCCAGTAGTCCCACCGGGACCCCGTTGGCCCAGCATTTT	CASSPTGTPLAQHF
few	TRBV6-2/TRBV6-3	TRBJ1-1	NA	TGTGCCAGCAGTCCAAGGGGTCTACAGGGTGAAGCTTTCTTT	CASSPRGLQGEAFF
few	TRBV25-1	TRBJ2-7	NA	TGTGCCAGTGCGGACGGGGGCTCCTACGAGCAGTACTTC	CASADGGSYEQYF
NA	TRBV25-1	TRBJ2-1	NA	TGTGCCAGCAGTGATTATATGGCAGGGGATGGGTACAATGAGCAGTTCTTC	CASSDYMAGDGYNEQFF
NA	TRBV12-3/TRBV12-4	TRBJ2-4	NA	TGTGCCAGCAGTCGGGCCCTTCCTCTGGACATTCAGTACTTC	CASSRALPLDIQYF
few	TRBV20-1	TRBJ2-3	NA	TGCAGTGCGGGACGGGAAGATACGCAGTATTTT	CSAGREDTQYF
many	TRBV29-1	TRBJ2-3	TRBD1	TGCAGCGTTGCCGCGGCAGGGGGAACAGATACGCAGTATTTT	CSVAAAGGTDTQYF
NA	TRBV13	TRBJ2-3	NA	TGTGCCAGCAGCTTGCGCGAGGCGGGGGCGTACACGGATACGCAGTATTTT	CASSLREAGAYTDTQYF
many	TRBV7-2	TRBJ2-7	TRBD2	TGTGCCAGCAGCGCCCTACTAGCGGGGGTCCCTCTCGAGCAGTACTTC	CASSALLAGVPLEQYF
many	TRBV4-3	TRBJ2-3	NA	TGCGCCAGCAGCCAAGTTAGCGGTAACACAGATACGCAGTATTTT	CASSQVSGNTDTQYF
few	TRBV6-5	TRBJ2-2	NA	TGTGCCAGCAGTTACGGTTCCGACAGGCCGAACACCGGGGAGCTGTTTTTT	CASSYGSDRPNTGELFF
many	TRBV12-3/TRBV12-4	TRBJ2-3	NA	TGTGCCAGCAGTTACACAGATACGCAGTATTTT	CASSYTDTQYF
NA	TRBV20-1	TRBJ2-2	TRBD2	TGCAGTGCTAGCGAGTCTAGCGGGGGCAACACCGGGGAGCTGTTTTTT	CSASESSGGNTGELFF
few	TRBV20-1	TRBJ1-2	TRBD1	TGCAGTGCAACCGACAGGGCGTGGGGCAACTATGGCTACACCTTC	CSATDRAWGNYGYTF
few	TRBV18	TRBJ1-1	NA	TGTGCCAGCTCACCAATAGCCGAAGGGTCAACTGAAGCTTTCTTT	CASSPIAEGSTEAFF
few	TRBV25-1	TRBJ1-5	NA	TGTGCCAGCAGTTACAGGACCAATCAGCCCCAGCATTTT	CASSYRTNQPQHF
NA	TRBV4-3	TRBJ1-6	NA	TGCGCCAGCAGCCAAGTAGGGGGGTCACCCCTCCACTTT	CASSQVGGSPLHF
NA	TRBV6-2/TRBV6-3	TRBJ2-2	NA	TGTGCCAGCAGACCAGGGACATCAGGGAACACCGGGGAGCTGTTTTTT	CASRPGTSGNTGELFF
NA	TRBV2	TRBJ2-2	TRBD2	TGTGCCAGCACCCACTCGAAGGGACTAGCGGGAGTGAACACCGGGGAGCTGTTTTTT	CASTHSKGLAGVNTGELFF
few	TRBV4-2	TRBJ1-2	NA	TGTGCCAGCAGCCAAGAGGGCAGCGACTATGGCTACACCTTC	CASSQEGSDYGYTF
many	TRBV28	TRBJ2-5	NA	TGTGCCAGCAGTTTATCCCTGACGACAGCCAAAGAGACCCAGTACTTC	CASSLSLTTAKETQYF
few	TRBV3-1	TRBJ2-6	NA	TGTGCCAGCAATATCCCGAGCTCTGGGACCAACGTCCTGACTTTC	CASNIPSSGTNVLTF
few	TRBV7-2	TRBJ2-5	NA	TGTGCCAGCAGCTTAGGTGGTTGGCAAGAGACCCAGTACTTC	CASSLGGWQETQYF
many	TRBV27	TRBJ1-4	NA	TGTGCCAGCAGTCGAGGTTTCCTCTGGGGTACTGAAAAACTGTTTTTT	CASSRGFLWGTEKLFF
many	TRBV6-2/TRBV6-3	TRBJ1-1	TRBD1	TGTGCCAGCGAGATGGGACAGGGCACAGGGGCTTTCTTT	CASEMGQGTGAFF
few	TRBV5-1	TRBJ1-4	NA	TGCGCCAGCAGCCCCCAGGGGATGAGGGAAAAACTGTTTTTT	CASSPQGMREKLFF
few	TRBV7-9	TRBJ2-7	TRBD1	TGTGCCAGCAGCTTAACAGGGGTCTCCTACGAGCAGTACTTC	CASSLTGVSYEQYF
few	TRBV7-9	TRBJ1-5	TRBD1	TGTGCCAGCAGCGCGCAGGGGGCAGGTCCCCAGCATTTT	CASSAQGAGPQHF
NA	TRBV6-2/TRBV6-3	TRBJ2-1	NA	TGTGCCAGCAGGACAGGAGGGGCGAGCTCCTACAATGAGCAGTTCTTC	CASRTGGASSYNEQFF
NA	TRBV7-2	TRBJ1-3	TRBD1	TGTGCCAGCAGCTTAGGGGGACAGGAGGACTCTGGAAACACCATATATTTT	CASSLGGQEDSGNTIYF
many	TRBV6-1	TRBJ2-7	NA	TGTGCCAGCAGCCAGGACACTGGGAGCTCCTACGAGCAGTACTTC	CASSQDTGSSYEQYF
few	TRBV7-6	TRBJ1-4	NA	TGTGCCAGCAGCTTATCAGGGACGGGTGAAAAACTGTTTTTT	CASSLSGTGEKLFF
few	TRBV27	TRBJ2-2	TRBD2	TGTGCCAGCAGACCACCCTCGGGAGGCACCGGGGAGCTGTTTTTT	CASRPPSGGTGELFF
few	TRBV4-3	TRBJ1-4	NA	TGCGCCAGCAGCCAAGAGAGGGGTAATGAAAAACTGTTTTTT	CASSQERGNEKLFF
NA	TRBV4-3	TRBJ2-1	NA	TGCGCCAGCAGCCAAGATATGACCGGGGGTAACTACAATGAGCAGTTCTTC	CASSQDMTGGNYNEQFF
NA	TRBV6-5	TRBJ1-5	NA	TGTGCCAGCAGGGAAAGGCCGTTCGAGCCCCAGCATTTT	CASRERPFEPQHF
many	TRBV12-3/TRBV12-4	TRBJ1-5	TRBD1	TGTGCCAGCAGACCTTCCGGGACAGGTCGTCAGCCCCAGCATTTT	CASRPSGTGRQPQHF
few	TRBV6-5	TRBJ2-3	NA	TGTGCCAGCAGTAGAGAAGGCGGGGGCCGCACAGATACGCAGTATTTT	CASSREGGGRTDTQYF
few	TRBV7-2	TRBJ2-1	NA	TGTGCCAGCAGCTTAGCCCTCCCAAGAGGGGAATACAATGAGCAGTTCTTC	CASSLALPRGEYNEQFF
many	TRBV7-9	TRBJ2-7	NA	TGTGCCAGCAGCTCACAGGGCTACGAGCAGTACTTC	CASSSQGYEQYF
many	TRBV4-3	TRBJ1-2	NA	TGCGCCAGCAGCCAAGTCCCAGTCGGCTATGGCTACACCTTC	CASSQVPVGYGYTF
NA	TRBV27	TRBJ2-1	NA	TGTGCCAGCAGTTTCTACTTCGGGCCCCCCAATGAGCAGTTCTTC	CASSFYFGPPNEQFF
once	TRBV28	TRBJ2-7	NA	TGTGCCAGCAGTCCTTCAGGGGAAGGATCCTACAAGCAGTACTTC	CASSPSGEGSYKQYF
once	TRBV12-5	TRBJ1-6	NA	TGTGCTAGTGGTTTGGAGGGACGGCCTTATAATTCACCCCTCCACTTT	CASGLEGRPYNSPLHF
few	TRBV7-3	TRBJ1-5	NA	TGTGCCAGCAGCACACCCCGGACAGTTAGCAATCAGCCCCAGCATTTT	CASSTPRTVSNQPQHF
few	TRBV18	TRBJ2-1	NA	TGTGCCAGCTCACCGGTCATCAACAGATACAATGAGCAGTTCTTC	CASSPVINRYNEQFF
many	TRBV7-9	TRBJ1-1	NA	TGTGCCAGCAGTTCGACACCCGAAGCTTTCTTT	CASSSTPEAFF
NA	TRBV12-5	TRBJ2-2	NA	TGTGCTAGTGGTTTGGATGGGGCGAAGGCCGGGGAGCTGTTTTTT	CASGLDGAKAGELFF
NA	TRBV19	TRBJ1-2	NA	TGTGCCAGTAGCCCCGAAGGGGGTGGCTACACCTTC	CASSPEGGGYTF
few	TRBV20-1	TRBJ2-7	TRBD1	TGCAGTGCTAGAGCAGGGGGCGAGTTCAACGAGCAGTACTTC	CSARAGGEFNEQYF
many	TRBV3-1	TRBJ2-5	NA	TGTGCCAGCAGCCCTCCACGCCGGGCTAATGGGGCCCAGTACTTC	CASSPPRRANGAQYF